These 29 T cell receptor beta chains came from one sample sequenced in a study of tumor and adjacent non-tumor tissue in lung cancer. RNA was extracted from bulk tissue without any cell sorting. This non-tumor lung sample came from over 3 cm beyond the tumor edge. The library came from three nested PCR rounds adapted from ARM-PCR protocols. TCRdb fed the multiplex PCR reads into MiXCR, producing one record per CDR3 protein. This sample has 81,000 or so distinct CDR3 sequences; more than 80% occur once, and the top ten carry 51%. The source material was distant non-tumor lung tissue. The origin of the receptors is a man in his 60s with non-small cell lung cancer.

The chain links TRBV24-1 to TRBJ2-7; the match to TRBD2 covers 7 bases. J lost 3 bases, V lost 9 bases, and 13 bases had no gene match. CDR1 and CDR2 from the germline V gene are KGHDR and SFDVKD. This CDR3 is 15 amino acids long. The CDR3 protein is CATSTSASGFYEQYF. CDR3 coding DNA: TGTGCCACCTCCACTAGCGCCTCGGGATTCTACGAGCAGTACTTC.

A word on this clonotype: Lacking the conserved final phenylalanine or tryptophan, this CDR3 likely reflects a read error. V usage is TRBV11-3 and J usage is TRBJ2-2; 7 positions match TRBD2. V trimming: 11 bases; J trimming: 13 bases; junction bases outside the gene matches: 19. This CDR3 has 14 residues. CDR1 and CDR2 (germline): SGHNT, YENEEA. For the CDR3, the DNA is TGTGCCTGGAGCTTAGCCGGACCGGGGGGAAGGCTGTTTTCT. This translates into CAWSLAGPGGRLFS.

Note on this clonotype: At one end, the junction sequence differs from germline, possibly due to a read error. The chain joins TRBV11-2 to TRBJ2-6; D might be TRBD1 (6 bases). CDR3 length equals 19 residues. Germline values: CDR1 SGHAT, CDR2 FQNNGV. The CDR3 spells CASSLVPMDRPSGANVLSF. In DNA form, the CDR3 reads TGTGCCAGCAGCTTAGTTCCAATGGACAGACCCTCTGGGGCCAACGTCCTGTCTTTC. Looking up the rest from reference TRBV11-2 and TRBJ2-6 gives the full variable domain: EAGVAQSPRYKIIEKRQSVAFWCNPISGHATLYWYQQILGQGPKLLIQFQNNGVVDDSQLPKDRFSAERLKGVDSTLKIQPAKLEDSAVYLCASSLVPMDRPSGANVLSFGAGSRLTVL.

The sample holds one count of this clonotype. The CDR3 loop reads CATNQKETQYF. The CDR3 nucleotides are TGTGCCACCAACCAGAAAGAGACCCAGTACTTC. The V and J genes are TRBV11-3 and TRBJ2-5, with D uncertain. Trimming pared 10 bases from V and 3 bases from J, leaving 9 bases between. Germline lookup yields CDR1 SGHNT and CDR2 YENEEA. The CDR3 is 11 amino acids.

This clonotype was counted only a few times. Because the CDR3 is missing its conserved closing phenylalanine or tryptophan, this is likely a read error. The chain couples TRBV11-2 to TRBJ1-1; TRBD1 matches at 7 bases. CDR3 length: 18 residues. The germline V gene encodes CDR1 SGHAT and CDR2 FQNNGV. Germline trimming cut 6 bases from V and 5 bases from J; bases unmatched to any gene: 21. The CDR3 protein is CASSRGGAGPWGNTEAFI. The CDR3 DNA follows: TGTGCCAGCAGTCGAGGGGGCGCAGGTCCTTGGGGGAATACTGAAGCTTTCATT.

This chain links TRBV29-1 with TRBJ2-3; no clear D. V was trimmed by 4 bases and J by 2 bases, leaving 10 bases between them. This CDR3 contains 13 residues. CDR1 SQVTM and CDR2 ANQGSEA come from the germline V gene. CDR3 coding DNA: TGCAGCGTTGTCGATGCCTACACAGATACGCAGTATTTT. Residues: CSVVDAYTDTQYF.

CDR3 amino acids: CASSSRRAWGYTF. The DNA of the CDR3 is TGTGCCAGCAGCTCAAGGAGAGCGTGGGGCTACACCTTC. The rearrangement links TRBV11-1 to TRBJ1-2; D gene unclear. This CDR3 spans 13 amino acids. V was cut by 4 bases and J by 8 bases, with 14 bases left in between. Germline V gives CDR1 SGHAT, CDR2 FQDESV (reference sequence).

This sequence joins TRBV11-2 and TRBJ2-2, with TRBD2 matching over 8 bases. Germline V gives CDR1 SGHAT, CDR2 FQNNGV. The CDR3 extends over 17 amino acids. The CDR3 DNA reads TGTATCAGCAGCGACCCGGGGGGCGGGGGGTTCGCCGGGGAGCTGTTTTTT. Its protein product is CISSDPGGGGFAGELFF.

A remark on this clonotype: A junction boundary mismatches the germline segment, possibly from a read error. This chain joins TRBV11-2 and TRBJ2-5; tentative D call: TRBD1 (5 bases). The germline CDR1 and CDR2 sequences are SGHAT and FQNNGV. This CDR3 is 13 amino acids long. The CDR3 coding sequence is TGTGCTAGCAGCGCTACAGGTGAAGAGACACAGTACTTC. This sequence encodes CASSATGEETQYF.

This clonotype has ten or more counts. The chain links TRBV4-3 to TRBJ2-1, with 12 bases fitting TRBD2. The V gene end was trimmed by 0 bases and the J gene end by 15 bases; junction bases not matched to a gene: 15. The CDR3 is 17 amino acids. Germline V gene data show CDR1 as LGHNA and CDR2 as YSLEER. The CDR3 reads CASSQESSASGRACLFF. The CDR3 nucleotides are TGCGCCAGCAGCCAAGAATCGTCGGCTAGCGGGAGGGCCTGTCTGTTCTTC.

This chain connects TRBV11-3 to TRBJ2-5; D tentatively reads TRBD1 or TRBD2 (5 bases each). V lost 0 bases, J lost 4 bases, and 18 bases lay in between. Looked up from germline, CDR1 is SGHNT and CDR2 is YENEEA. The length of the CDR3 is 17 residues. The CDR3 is CASSLDPVAMRGETQYF. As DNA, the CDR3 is TGTGCCAGCAGCTTAGATCCTGTCGCGATGAGGGGAGAGACCCAGTACTTC.

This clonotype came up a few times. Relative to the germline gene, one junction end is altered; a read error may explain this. CDR3 nucleotide sequence: TGTGCCAGCAGAGCACTTAGGACCCGGGGAAGCGATGGCTATACCTTC. The encoded protein is CASRALRTRGSDGYTF. The chain carries TRBV12-3 or TRBV12-4 and TRBJ1-2, with unresolved D. This CDR3 contains 16 residues.

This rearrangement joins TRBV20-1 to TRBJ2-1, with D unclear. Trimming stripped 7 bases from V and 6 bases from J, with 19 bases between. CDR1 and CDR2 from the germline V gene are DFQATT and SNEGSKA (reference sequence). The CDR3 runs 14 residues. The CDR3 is CSVWLGRSSNEQFF. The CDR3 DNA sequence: TGCAGTGTCTGGTTGGGAAGGAGTAGCAATGAGCAGTTCTTC.

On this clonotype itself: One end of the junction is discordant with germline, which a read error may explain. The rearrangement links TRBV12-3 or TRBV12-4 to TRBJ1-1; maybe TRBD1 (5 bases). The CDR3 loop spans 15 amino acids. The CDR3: CASSFPGILNTESLF. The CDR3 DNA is TGTGCCAGCAGTTTCCCAGGGATACTGAACACAGAATCTTTGTTT.

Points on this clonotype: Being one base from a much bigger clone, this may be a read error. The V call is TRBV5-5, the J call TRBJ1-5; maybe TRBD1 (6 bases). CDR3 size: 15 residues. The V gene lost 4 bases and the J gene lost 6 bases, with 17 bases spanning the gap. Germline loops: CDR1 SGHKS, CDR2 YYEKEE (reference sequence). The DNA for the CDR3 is TGTGCCAGCAGCACTGGGACAAGGGAGGGTCAGCCCCAGCATTTT. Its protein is CASSTGTREGQPQHF. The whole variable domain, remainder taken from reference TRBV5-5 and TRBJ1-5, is DAGVTQSPTHLIKTRGQQVTLRCSPISGHKSVSWYQQVLGQGPQFIFQYYEKEERGRGNFPDRFSARQFPNYSSELNVNALLLGDSALYLCASSTGTREGQPQHFGDGTRLSIL.

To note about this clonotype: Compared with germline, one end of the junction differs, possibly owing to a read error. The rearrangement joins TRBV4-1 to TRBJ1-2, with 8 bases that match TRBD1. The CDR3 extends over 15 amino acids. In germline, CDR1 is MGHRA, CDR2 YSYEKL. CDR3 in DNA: TGCGCCAGCAGCCAAGAACAGGGGGGTAACTATTGCTACACCTTC. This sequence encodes CASSQEQGGNYCYTF.

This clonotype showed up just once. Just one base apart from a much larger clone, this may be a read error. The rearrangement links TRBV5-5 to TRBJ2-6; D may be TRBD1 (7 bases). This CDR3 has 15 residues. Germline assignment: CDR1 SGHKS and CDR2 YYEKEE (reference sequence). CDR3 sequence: CASSNRGGGANVRAF. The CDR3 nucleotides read TGTGCCAGCAGCAACAGGGGTGGAGGGGCCAACGTCCGGGCTTTC.

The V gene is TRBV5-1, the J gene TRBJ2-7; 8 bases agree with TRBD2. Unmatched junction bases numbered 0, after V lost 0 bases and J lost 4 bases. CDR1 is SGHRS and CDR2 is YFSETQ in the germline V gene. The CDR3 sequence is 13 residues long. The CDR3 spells CASSLEREYEQYF. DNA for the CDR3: TGCGCCAGCAGCTTGGAGCGGGAGTACGAGCAGTACTTC.

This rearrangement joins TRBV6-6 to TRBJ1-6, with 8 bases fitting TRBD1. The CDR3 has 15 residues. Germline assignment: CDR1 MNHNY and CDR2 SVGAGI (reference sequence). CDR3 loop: CANSYRTGSDSPLHF. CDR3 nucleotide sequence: TGTGCTAACAGTTACCGGACAGGGTCCGATTCACCCCTCCACTTT.

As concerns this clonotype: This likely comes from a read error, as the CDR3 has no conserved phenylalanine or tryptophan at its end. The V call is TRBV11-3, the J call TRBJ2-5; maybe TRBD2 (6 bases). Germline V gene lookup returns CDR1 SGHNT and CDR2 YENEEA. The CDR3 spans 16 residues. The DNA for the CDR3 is TGTGTCAGCAGGCCGGCGGGCGGGGCGTCGCGTGAGACCCAGTACTTA. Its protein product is CVSRPAGGASRETQYL.

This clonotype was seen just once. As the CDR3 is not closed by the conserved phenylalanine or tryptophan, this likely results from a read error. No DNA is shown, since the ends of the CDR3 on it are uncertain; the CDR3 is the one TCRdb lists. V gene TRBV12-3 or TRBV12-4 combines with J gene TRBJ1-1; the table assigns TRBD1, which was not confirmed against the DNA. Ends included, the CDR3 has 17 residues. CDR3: CASSITMTGGMNTEAFS.

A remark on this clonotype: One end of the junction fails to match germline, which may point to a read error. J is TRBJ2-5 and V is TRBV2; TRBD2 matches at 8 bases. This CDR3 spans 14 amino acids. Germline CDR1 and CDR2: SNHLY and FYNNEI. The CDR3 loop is CPSLISGTSETQYF. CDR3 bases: TGTCCCAGCCTCATCTCCGGGACTAGTGAGACCCAGTACTTC.

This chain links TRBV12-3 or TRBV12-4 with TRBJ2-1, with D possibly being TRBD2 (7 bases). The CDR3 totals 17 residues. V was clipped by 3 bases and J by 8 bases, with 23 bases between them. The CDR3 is CASSFLRGPIGGHEQFF. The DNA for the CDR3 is TGTGCCAGCAGTTTTCTGCGGGGGCCAATAGGTGGCCATGAGCAGTTCTTC.

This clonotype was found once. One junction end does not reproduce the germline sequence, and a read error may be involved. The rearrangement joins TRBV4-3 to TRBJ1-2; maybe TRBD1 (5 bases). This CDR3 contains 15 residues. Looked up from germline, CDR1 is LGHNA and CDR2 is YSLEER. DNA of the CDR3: TGCGCCAGTAGCCGGGGACTGGAGACTAACTATGGCTTCACCTTC. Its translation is CASSRGLETNYGFTF.

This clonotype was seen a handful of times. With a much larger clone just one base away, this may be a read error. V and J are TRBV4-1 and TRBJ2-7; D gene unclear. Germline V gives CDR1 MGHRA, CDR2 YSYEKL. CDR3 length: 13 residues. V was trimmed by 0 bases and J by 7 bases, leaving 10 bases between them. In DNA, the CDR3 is TGCGCCAGCAGCCAAGAACAACAGTGGGAGCAGTACTTC. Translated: CASSQEQQWEQYF.

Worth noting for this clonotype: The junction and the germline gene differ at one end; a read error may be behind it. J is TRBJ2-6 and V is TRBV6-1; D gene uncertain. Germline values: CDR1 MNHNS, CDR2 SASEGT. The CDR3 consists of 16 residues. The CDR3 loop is CTSSEDTGSGANVLTF. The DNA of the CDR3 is TGTACCAGCAGTGAGGATACGGGTTCTGGGGCCAACGTCCTGACTTTC.

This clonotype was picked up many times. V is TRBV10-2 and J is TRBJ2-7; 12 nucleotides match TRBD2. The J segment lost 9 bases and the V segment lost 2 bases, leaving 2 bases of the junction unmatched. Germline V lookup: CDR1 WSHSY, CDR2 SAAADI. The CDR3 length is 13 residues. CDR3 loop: CASSEPSGRGQYF. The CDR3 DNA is TGCGCCAGCAGTGAGCCTAGCGGGAGGGGGCAGTACTTC.

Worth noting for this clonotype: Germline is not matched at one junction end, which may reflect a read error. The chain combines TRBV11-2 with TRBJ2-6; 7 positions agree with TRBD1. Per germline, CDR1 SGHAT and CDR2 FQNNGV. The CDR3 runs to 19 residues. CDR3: CANSLVLKDRPSGVNVLSF. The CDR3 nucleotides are TGTGCCAACAGCTTAGTTCTAAAGGACAGGCCCTCTGGGGTCAACGTCCTGAGTTTC.

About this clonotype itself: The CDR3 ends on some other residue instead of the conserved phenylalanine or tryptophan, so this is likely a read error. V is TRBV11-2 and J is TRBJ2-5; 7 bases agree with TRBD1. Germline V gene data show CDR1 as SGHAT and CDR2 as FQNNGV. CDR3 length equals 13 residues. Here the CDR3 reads CDSSSTGEDTQYY. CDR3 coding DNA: TGTGACAGCAGCTCCACAGGGGAAGACACCCAGTACTAC.